This TCR beta chain was sequenced for a study of T cells in localized non-small cell lung cancer. Only in-frame clones appear in the TCRdb table, and some are missing; sequencing was by immunoSEQ multiplex PCR. In the table there are approximately 3,100 clones, around 54% of which are singletons. The CDR3 is 17 amino acids. Trimming stripped 6 bases from V and 5 bases from J, with 23 bases between. From germline, CDR1 is MDHEN and CDR2 SYDVKM. Specimen: lymph node tissue, collected before any cancer treatment. The clonotype comes from a woman aged 18-55 years with stage I lung adenocarcinoma. The chain links TRBV28 to TRBJ2-1; tentative D call: TRBD1 (6 bases). The CDR3 loop is CASRPGIRGLTHNEQFF. The CDR3, as DNA: TGTGCCAGCAGACCGGGAATCAGGGGATTGACACACAATGAGCAGTTCTTC.